Listed below are T cell receptor beta chains from one sample, sequenced in a study of blood T cells in healthy people across ages. TCRdb analysed the 5' RACE reads with MiXCR anew, one entry per CDR3 protein. This sample yields approximately 1.5 million distinct CDR3 sequences, of which around 40% are seen a single time; about 4% belongs to the top ten. Sequenced sample: blood. These receptors originate from a woman in her late teens or twenties in good health. The CDR3 runs from the conserved cysteine through the conserved F or W. Fields, in order: V gene, CDR3 length, CDR3 protein.

V: TRBV29-1
length: 14
CDR3: CSAARDRTYNEQYF

V: TRBV7-9
length: 16
CDR3: CASSLLAAGSYNEQFF

V: TRBV2
length: 15
CDR3: CASTRDELAKNIQYF

V: TRBV12-3/TRBV12-4
length: 18
CDR3: CASSLALGTSGRALEQYF

V: TRBV5-1
length: 17
CDR3: CASSLDSSGGSSYEQYF

V: TRBV10-2
length: 13
CDR3: CACGSRAYQPQHF

V: TRBV7-9
length: 15
CDR3: CASSSGALMVYEQYF

V: TRBV29-1
length: 15
CDR3: CSVEFEGGSYNEQFF

V: TRBV7-2
length: 14
CDR3: CASSLAKGPDTQYF

V: TRBV4-1
length: 15
CDR3: CASSQASGSSDTQYF

V: TRBV24-1
length: 17
CDR3: CATSGAIGVAGNNEQFF

V: TRBV4-1
length: 16
CDR3: CASSQVSLAGGDEQFF

V: TRBV30
length: 14
CDR3: CAWSKLGSSYEQYF

V: TRBV11-2
length: 16
CDR3: CASSLDRGRGSYEQYF

V: TRBV4-1
length: 12
CDR3: CASSQPNEKLFF

V: TRBV6-2/TRBV6-3
length: 17
CDR3: CASARIHRVGVSQPQHF

V: TRBV20-1
length: 13
CDR3: CSPVQVANSPLHF

V: TRBV12-3/TRBV12-4
length: 17
CDR3: CASTSTGGLSVNYGYTF

V: TRBV4-1
length: 14
CDR3: CASSQGLGHPEQFF

V: TRBV29-1
length: 14
CDR3: CSVESGANTGELFF

V: TRBV7-9
length: 14
CDR3: CASTLLAGQETQYF

V: TRBV7-9
length: 15
CDR3: CASSLAIGSYNEQYF

V: TRBV4-3
length: 17
CDR3: CARSQDLGVAGYYEQYF

V: TRBV11-2
length: 13
CDR3: CASSLPATGELFF

V: TRBV5-1
length: 16
CDR3: CASSLAGPTGNTEAFF

V: TRBV7-2
length: 14
CDR3: CASSPDRGADTQYF

V: TRBV6-1
length: 18
CDR3: CASTIMGGRLTGNQPQHF

V: TRBV28
length: 16
CDR3: CASRESVVSNTGELFF

V: TRBV11-1
length: 13
CDR3: CASSLTDPYEQFF

V: TRBV7-8
length: 19
CDR3: CASSREWLAGPSSYNEQFF

V: TRBV6-2/TRBV6-3
length: 17
CDR3: CASKKPTNRGIQETQYF

V: TRBV2
length: 17
CDR3: CASNPRAGAYNTGELFF

V: TRBV12-3/TRBV12-4
length: 14
CDR3: CASRSARRGYGYTF

V: TRBV12-3/TRBV12-4
length: 22
CDR3: CASSPPPKLAGAASRSYNEQFF

V: TRBV29-1
length: 15
CDR3: CSVSGEGRDFYGYTF

V: TRBV25-1
length: 13
CDR3: CASSGTGSYGYTF

V: TRBV30
length: 13
CDR3: CAWTQGVGETQYF

V: TRBV9
length: 14
CDR3: CASSEGGSGDTQYF

V: TRBV4-3
length: 16
CDR3: CASSQDMGSGANVLTF

V: TRBV11-2
length: 15
CDR3: CASSFMADSTDTQYF

V: TRBV5-1
length: 15
CDR3: CASSLASGNIYEQFF

V: TRBV27
length: 16
CDR3: CASSKALTTTTGELFF